This TCR beta chain was obtained from a study of shared clonotypes between healthy human individuals. The protocol was immunoSEQ multiplex PCR, while the TCRdb copy is restricted to in-frame clones and leaves out a portion. The data show under 750,000 clones, roughly 72% seen once. Unmatched junction bases numbered 7, after V lost 4 bases and J lost 5 bases. The CDR3 spans 14 residues. Germline V gene sequence: CDR1 KGHSH, CDR2 LQKENI. The specimen sequenced was memory CD4+ T cells sorted from blood. The subset is: CD45RA-negative fraction. The TCR was taken from a woman between 25 and 40 years old in good health. V is TRBV18 and J is TRBJ1-1; 7 nucleotides align to TRBD1. This CDR3 is CASSQTGTRTEAFF. The CDR3 nucleotides are TGTGCCAGCTCACAGACAGGGACGCGGACTGAAGCTTTCTTT.